This T cell receptor (beta chain) was sequenced in a study of blood T cells in healthy people across ages. Details on this clonotype: Antigen: not known. One end of the junction does not line up with germline, which may come from a read error.

Germline lookup yields CDR1 SEHNR and CDR2 FQNEAQ (reference sequence). The CDR3 is 13 amino acids. The donors, aged 6 to 90, were healthy Caucasians from Russia. A second PCR of roughly 6 to 12 cycles used a sample-barcoded 5' primer and a J-beta primer mix. MiXCR, run by TCRdb on the 5' RACE reads, gives a single entry per CDR3 protein. The repertoire holds 550,000 to 650,000 distinct CDR3 sequences, with about 30% as singletons. Study-wide results and caveats: Estimates of total diversity, which came from one million sequenced T cells, were considered to be underestimates.

The specimen sequenced was blood. This sequence originates from a woman aged 80 or older in good health. The chain couples TRBV7-9 to TRBJ1-2; D gene unclear. The CDR3 nucleotides read TGTGCCAGCGGCTTAAGTCTTGACGAGGTAGACACCTTC. Its protein is CASGLSLDEVDTF.